This TCR beta chain was captured in a study of Ad26.COV2.S vaccination and SARS-CoV-2 variants (dated by TCRdb to 2020 to 2022). Concerning the study at large: Donors in the vaccine arm were drawn from COV1001, a multicentre, randomized, double-blind, placebo-controlled phase I-IIa trial testing Ad26.COV2.S in healthy adults. The TCR-sequenced set comprised approximately 32 samples: around 20 Ad26.COV2.S vaccine recipients, 5 placebo recipients and 8 SARS-CoV-2 convalescent individuals. The specificity and breadth of SARS-CoV-2-reactive T cell receptors after Ad26.COV2.S vaccination were assessed by TCRbeta repertoire sequencing. Trial participants were randomized into five groups of five, in which low-dose or high-dose Ad26.COV2.S was given once or twice, or placebo was given on both occasions. Ad26.COV2.S was given intramuscularly at 5x10^10 or 1x10^11 viral particles, as a single shot or as two shots 56 days apart. Investigators remained blinded to trial group allocation during experiments and outcome assessment.

Worth noting for this clone: The specificity of this receptor is unknown. Nothing much larger sits one base from this clone, and base qualities are not available.

The treatment or condition label, as the study defines it: 19 received Ad26.COV2.S at low or high dose, single or two shots; roughly five received placebo; per-sample allocation not given. Repertoires of vaccine and placebo recipients were sequenced from samples taken on day 63 after the first injection. Cohort 1b enrolled 25 or so adults aged 18-55 years at a single site in Boston, USA, between 29 July and 7 August 2020. Ad26.COV2.S consisted of a replication-incompetent adenovirus type 26 vector by which a prefusion-stabilized SARS-CoV-2 spike protein from the original Wuhan strain was expressed. The immunoSEQ Assay was the method used to sequence TCRbeta CDR3 regions. After extraction, genomic DNA underwent amplification by bias-controlled multiplex PCR, followed by high-throughput sequencing. The authors processed their data as follows. Collapsing and filtering of sequences were performed to quantify the absolute abundance of each unique TCRbeta CDR3 region. Usable DNA was measured by amplifying reference genes present in all nucleated cells, and TCRbeta template counts were normalized to that usable DNA to estimate T cell fraction. Repertoire TCRs were annotated as SARS-CoV-2-specific when V gene, CDR3 amino acid sequence and J gene were exactly matched to a known reactive TCR set. The reference SARS-CoV-2 TCR set was derived from MIRA and filtered for enrichment in COVID-19-positive ImmuneCODE repertoires, a step that removed public or cross-reactive TCRs. Based on the MIRA antigens, annotated TCRs were further analysed at the level of specific ORF or position within ORF. Depth was the summed frequency of annotated unique rearrangements, while breadth was defined as annotated unique rearrangements over total unique productive rearrangements. Group comparisons of TCR breadth used two-sided Wilcoxon rank-sum tests. This immuneACCESS table, as held by TCRdb, lists in-frame sequences with V and J called but not all clones. Of the missing ones, under half trace to an unresolved V gene in checked studies; the others have no known cause. For V, J and clone size, that table is used; D and trimming come from the DNA. This sample holds hundreds of thousands of clones; about 83% were observed only once. The biggest ten clones account for roughly 7.4% of the sample.

Study-level results and caveats: Substantial breadth of spike-specific CD8+ and CD4+ T cell responses was reported after vaccination. The study lacked the statistical power to compare responses across vaccine doses or regimens. Vaccine and placebo recipients had comparable non-spike TCR breadth, which fits with the vaccine containing only spike. Higher spike-specific TCR breadth was observed in Ad26.COV2.S recipients than in placebo recipients (P = 0.0014). The authors noted that the TCR breadth and depth analyses may have underestimated total T cell responses.

Taken from the germline V gene (reference sequence), the CDR1 and CDR2 loops are LNHDA and SQIVND. Measured from the cysteine to the phenylalanine, the CDR3 is 15 residues long. Kept here is only the CDR3 DNA, which spans 45 bases and is read in frame from base 1. For this chain, trimming is 5 bases at the V end and 6 bases at the J end, and the number of junction bases without a gene match is 11. The sample consisted of peripheral blood, taken in a trial of Ad26.COV2.S vaccine versus placebo. This clonotype was obtained from a person aged 18-65 years who received the Ad26.COV2.S COVID-19 vaccine or a placebo. Rearrangement joined TRBV19 to TRBJ2-5; 8 central bases correspond to TRBD2. The DNA sequence is TGTGCCAGTAGTCCATTTGAGGGCGGGGGGAAGACCCAGTACTTC. It translates as CASSPFEGGGKTQYF.